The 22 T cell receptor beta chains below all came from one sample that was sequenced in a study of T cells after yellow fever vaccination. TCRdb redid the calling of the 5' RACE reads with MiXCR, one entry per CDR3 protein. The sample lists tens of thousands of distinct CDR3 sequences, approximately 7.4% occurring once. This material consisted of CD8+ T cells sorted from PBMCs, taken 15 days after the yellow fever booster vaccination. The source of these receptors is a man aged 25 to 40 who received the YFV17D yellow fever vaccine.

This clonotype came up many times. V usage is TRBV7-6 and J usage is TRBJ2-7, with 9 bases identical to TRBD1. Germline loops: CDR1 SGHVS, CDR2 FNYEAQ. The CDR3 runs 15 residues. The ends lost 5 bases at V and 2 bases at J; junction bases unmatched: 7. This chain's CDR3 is CASSPGGTGTYEQYF. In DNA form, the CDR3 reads TGTGCCAGCAGCCCCGGAGGGACAGGGACCTACGAGCAGTACTTC.

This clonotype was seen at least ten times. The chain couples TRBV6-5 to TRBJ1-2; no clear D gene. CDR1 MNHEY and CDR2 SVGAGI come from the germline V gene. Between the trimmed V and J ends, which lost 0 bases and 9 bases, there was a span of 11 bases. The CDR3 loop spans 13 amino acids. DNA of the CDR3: TGTGCCAGCAGTTACTCTTACAGCGCCAGCTACACCTTC. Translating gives CASSYSYSASYTF.

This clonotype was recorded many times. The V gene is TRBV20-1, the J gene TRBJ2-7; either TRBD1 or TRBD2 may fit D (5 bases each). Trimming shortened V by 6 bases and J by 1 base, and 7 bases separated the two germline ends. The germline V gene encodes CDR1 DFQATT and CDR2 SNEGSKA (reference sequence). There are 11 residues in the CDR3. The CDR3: CSAEGSYEQYF. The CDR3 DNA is TGCAGTGCCGAGGGGTCCTACGAGCAGTACTTC.

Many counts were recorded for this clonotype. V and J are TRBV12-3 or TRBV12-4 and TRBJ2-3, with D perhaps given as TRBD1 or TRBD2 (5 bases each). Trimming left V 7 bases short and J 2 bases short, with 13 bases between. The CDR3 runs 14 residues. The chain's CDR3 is CASNSAGTTDTQYF. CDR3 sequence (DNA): TGTGCCAGCAACTCCGCAGGGACCACAGATACGCAGTATTTT.

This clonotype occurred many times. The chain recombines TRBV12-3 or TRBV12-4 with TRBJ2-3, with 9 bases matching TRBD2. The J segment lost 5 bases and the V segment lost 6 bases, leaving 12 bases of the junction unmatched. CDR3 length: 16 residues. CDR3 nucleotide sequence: TGTGCCAGCAGCCCCCCGACAGGGCGGGAGGGAGATACGCAGTATTTT. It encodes CASSPPTGREGDTQYF.

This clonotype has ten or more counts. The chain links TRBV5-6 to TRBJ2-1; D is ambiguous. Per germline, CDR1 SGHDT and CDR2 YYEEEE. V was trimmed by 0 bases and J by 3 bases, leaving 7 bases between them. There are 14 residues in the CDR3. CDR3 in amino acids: CASSLAGDYNEQFF. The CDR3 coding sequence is TGTGCCAGCAGCTTGGCTGGGGACTACAATGAGCAGTTCTTC. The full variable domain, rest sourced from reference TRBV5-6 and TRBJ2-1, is DAGVTQSPTHLIKTRGQQVTLRCSPKSGHDTVSWYQQALGQGPQFIFQYYEEEERQRGNFPDRFSGHQFPNYSSELNVNALLLGDSALYLCASSLAGDYNEQFFGPGTRLTVL.

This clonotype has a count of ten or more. For the CDR3, the DNA is TGTGCCAGCAGCGAACTAGCGGGAGACGGGGAGCTGTTTTTT. Encoded protein: CASSELAGDGELFF. The chain links TRBV11-2 to TRBJ2-2; 11 nucleotides agree with TRBD2. The CDR3 loop spans 14 amino acids. J lost 7 bases, V lost 5 bases, and 3 bases had no gene match. The germline CDR1 and CDR2 sequences are SGHAT and FQNNGV.

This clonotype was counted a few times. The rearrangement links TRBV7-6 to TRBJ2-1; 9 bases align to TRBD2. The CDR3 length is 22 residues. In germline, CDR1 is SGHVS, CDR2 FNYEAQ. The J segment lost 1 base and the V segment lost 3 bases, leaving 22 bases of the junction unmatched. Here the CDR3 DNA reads TGTGCCAGCAGCTTGGACCCCACCCCCCTCACTAGCGGGTCGCTATCCTACAATGAGCAGTTCTTC. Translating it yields CASSLDPTPLTSGSLSYNEQFF.

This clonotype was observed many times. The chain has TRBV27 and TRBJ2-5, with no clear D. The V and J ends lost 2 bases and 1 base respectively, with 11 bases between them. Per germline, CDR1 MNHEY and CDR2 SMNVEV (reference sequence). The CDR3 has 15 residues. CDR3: CASSLLPAFQETQYF. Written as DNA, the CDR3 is TGTGCCAGCAGTTTACTTCCCGCTTTCCAAGAGACCCAGTACTTC.

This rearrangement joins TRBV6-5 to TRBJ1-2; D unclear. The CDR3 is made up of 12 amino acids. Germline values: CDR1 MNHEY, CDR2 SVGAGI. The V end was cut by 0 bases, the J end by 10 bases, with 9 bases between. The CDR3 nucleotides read TGTGCCAGCAGTTACTCCGGGGAATTCTACACCTTC. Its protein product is CASSYSGEFYTF.

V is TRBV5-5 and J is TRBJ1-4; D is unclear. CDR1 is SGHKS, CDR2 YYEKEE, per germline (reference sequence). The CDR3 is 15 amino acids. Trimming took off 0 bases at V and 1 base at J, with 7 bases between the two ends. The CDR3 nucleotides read TGTGCCAGCAGCTTGGAAGGAGAAACTAATGAAAAACTGTTTTTT. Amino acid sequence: CASSLEGETNEKLFF. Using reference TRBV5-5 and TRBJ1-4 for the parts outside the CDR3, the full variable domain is DAGVTQSPTHLIKTRGQQVTLRCSPISGHKSVSWYQQVLGQGPQFIFQYYEKEERGRGNFPDRFSARQFPNYSSELNVNALLLGDSALYLCASSLEGETNEKLFFGSGTQLSVL.

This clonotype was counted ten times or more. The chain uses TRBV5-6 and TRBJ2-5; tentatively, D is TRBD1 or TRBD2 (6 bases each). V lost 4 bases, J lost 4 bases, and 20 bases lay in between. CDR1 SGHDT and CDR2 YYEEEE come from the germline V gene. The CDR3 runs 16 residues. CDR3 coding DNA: TGTGCCAGCAGCCTACCCCCCGGGAGAGGGGGAGAGACCCAGTACTTC. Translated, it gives CASSLPPGRGGETQYF.

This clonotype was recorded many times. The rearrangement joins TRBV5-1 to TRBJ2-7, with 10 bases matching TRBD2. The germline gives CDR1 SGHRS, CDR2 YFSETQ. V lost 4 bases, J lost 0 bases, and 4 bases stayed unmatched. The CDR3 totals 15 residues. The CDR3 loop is CASSHEREGSYEQYF. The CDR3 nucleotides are TGCGCCAGCAGCCACGAGCGGGAGGGCTCCTACGAGCAGTACTTC.

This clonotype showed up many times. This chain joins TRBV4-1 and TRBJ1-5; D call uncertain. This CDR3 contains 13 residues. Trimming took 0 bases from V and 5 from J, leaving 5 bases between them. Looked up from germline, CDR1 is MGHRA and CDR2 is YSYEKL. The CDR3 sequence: CASSQDLDQPQHF. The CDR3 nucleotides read TGCGCCAGCAGCCAAGATTTAGATCAGCCCCAGCATTTT.

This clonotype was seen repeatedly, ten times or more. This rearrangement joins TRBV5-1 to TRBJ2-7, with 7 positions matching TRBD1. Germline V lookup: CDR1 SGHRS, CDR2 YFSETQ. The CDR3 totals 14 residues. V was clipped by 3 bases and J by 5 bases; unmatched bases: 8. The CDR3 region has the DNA TGCGCCAGCAGCTCCGAACAGGGGCCAGACGAGCAGTACTTC. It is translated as CASSSEQGPDEQYF.

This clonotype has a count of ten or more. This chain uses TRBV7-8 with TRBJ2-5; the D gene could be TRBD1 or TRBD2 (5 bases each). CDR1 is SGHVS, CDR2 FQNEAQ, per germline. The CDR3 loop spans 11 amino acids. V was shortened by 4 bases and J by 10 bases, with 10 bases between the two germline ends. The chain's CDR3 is CASSSRGVQYF. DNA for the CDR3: TGTGCCAGCAGCTCCCGAGGGGTCCAGTACTTC.

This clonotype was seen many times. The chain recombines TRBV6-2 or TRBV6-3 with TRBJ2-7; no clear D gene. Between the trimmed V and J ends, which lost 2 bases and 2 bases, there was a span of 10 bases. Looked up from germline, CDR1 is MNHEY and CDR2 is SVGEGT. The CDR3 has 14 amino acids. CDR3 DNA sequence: TGTGCCAGCAGTTACGGTGGGGTCACCTACGAGCAGTACTTC. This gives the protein CASSYGGVTYEQYF.

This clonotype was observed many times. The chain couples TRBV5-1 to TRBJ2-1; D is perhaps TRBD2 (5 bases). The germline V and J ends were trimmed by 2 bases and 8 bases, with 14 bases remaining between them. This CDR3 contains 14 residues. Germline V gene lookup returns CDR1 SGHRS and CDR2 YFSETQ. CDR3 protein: CASSFDTSFYEQFF. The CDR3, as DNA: TGCGCCAGCAGCTTCGATACTAGTTTCTATGAGCAGTTCTTC.

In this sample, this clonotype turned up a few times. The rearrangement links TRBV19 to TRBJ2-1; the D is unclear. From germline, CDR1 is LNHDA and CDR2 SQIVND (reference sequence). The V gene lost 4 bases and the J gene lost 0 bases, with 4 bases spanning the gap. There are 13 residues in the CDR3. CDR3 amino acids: CASSKSSYNEQFF. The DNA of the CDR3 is TGTGCCAGTAGTAAGAGCTCCTACAATGAGCAGTTCTTC.

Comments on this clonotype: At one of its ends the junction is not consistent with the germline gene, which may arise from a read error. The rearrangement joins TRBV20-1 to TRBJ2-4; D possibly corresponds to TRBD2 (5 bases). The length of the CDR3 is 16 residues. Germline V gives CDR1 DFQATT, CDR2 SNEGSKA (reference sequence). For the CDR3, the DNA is TGCCGTGCTGCTGGTCAGGAGAGGGCTTCGGTTAACATTCAGTACTTC. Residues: CRAAGQERASVNIQYF.

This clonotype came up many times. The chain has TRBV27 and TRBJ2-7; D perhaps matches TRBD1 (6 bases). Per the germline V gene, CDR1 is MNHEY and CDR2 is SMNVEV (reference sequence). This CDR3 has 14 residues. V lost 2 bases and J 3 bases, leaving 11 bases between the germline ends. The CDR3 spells CASSLRGSVYEQYF. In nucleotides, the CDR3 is TGTGCCAGCAGTTTAAGGGGGAGCGTCTACGAGCAGTACTTC.

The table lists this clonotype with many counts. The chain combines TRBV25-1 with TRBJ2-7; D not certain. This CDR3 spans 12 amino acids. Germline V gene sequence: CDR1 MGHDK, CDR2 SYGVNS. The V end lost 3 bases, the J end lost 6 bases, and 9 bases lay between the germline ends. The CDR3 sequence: CASSEASSEQYF. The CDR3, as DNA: TGTGCCAGCAGTGAGGCCAGCTCCGAGCAGTACTTC.